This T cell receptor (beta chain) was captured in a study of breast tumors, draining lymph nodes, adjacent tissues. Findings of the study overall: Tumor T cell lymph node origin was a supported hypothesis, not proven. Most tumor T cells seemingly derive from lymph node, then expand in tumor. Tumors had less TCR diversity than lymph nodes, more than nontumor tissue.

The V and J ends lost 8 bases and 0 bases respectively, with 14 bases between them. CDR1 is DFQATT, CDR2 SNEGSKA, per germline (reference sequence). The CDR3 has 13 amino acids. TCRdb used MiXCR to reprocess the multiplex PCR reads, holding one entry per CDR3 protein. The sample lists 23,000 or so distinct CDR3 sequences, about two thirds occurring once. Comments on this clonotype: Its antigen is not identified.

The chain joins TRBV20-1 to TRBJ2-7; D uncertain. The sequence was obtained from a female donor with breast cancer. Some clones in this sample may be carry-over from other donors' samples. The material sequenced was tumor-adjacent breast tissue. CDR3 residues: CSLVRPISYEQYF. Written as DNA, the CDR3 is TGCAGTTTAGTGCGGCCGATCTCCTACGAGCAGTACTTC.